One sample yielded the 15 T cell receptor beta chains listed below, sequenced in a study of CD8+ T cells in alopecia areata. Reverse transcription of extracted RNA yielded cDNA, which provided the sequencing template. Only in-frame clones appear in the TCRdb table, and some are missing; sequencing was by immunoSEQ multiplex PCR. Of about 94,000 clones in the sample, about three quarters are singletons; the top ten hold approximately 15%. Documented treatment: oral pan-JAK inhibitor, 5-10 mg twice daily. This specimen was CD8+ T cells sorted from blood, taken at week 44, from a patient treated with tofacitinib. These receptors were collected from a human donor with alopecia areata.

This chain connects TRBV9 to TRBJ2-1; TRBD1 aligns across 7 bases. The V gene's germline CDR1 is SGDLS and CDR2 YYNGEE. The CDR3 contains 13 residues. Trimming cost V 3 bases and J 7 bases; bases outside gene matches: 4. CDR3 region: CASSEGAKNEQFF. The CDR3 nucleotides are TGTGCCAGCAGCGAGGGGGCGAAGAATGAGCAGTTCTTC.

This chain links TRBV27 with TRBJ2-3; D remains unclear. Trimming removed 9 bases at V and 1 base at J, with 5 bases between. CDR1 and CDR2 (germline): MNHEY, SMNVEV (reference sequence). The CDR3 is made up of 11 amino acids. CDR3 coding DNA: TGTGCCAGTACGGGCACAGATACGCAGTATTTT. Encoded protein: CASTGTDTQYF.

V usage is TRBV2 and J usage is TRBJ2-2; TRBD1 is a possible D gene (7 bases). The germline CDR1 and CDR2 sequences are SNHLY and FYNNEI. The length of the CDR3 is 15 residues. Trimming removed 7 bases from V and 4 bases from J, with 16 bases in between. Written as DNA, the CDR3 is TGTGCCAGCATAGGAGGGGGCCTACTCACCGGGGAGCTGTTTTTT. This sequence encodes CASIGGGLLTGELFF.

Turning to this clone: A single base is all that separates this from a far larger clone, so a read error is likely. The V gene is TRBV10-1, the J gene TRBJ1-5; D ambiguous. Trimming stripped 0 bases from V and 0 bases from J, with 9 bases between. From germline, CDR1 is WNHNN and CDR2 SYGVQD (reference sequence). CDR3 length: 16 amino acids. CDR3 DNA: TGCGCCAGCAGTGAGTCTCCAGGAAATAGCAATCAGCCCCAGCATTTT. Translation gives CASSESPGNSNQPQHF.

The chain recombines TRBV12-5 with TRBJ1-2; the D is unclear. Germline assignment: CDR1 LGHNT and CDR2 FRNRAP. The V end lost 0 bases, the J end lost 8 bases, and 4 bases lay between the germline ends. This CDR3 is built from 11 residues. CDR3 DNA sequence: TGTGCTAGTGGTTTGGTGGAAGGCTACACCTTC. Encoded protein: CASGLVEGYTF.

This clone showed up just a few times. The V call is TRBV23-1, the J call TRBJ2-6, with D unresolved. TRBV23-1 is an open reading frame, and its role is uncertain. The V end was cut by 0 bases, the J end by 2 bases, with 8 bases between. The CDR3 has 16 residues. This CDR3 is CASSQSVGPGANVLTF. In DNA, the CDR3 is TGCGCCAGCAGTCAATCTGTGGGCCCTGGGGCCAACGTCCTGACTTTC.

The chain carries TRBV10-3 and TRBJ2-7; TRBD2 matches at 7 bases. Germline assignment: CDR1 ENHRY and CDR2 SYGVKD. The CDR3 covers 15 residues. Losses at the gene ends were 3 bases for V and 2 bases for J; bases not matched to a gene: 7. The CDR3 coding sequence is TGTGCCATCAGTGAACCAGCGGGGATTCCCTACGAGCAGTACTTC. Its translation: CAISEPAGIPYEQYF.

The chain uses TRBV30 and TRBJ1-2; D is unresolved. Germline V CDR1 and CDR2: GTSNPN, SVGIG (reference sequence). Trimming stripped 2 bases from V and 2 bases from J, with 12 bases between. CDR3 size: 14 residues. The CDR3 reads CAWSYGEGNYGYTF. Here the CDR3 DNA reads TGTGCCTGGAGTTACGGGGAAGGAAACTATGGCTACACCTTC.

This sequence joins TRBV7-2 and TRBJ2-1; no reliable D call. The CDR3 is 15 residues long. With 4 bases removed from V and 0 bases from J, the gap between germline ends came to 10 bases. Germline CDR1 SGHTA, CDR2 FQGNSA. Here the CDR3 reads CASSSDFVSYNEQFF. The DNA of the CDR3 is TGTGCCAGCAGCTCAGATTTCGTCTCCTACAATGAGCAGTTCTTC.

Here the CDR3 reads CASGGVGAYGYTF. DNA of the CDR3: TGTGCTAGTGGGGGCGTGGGAGCGTATGGCTACACCTTC. The rearrangement joins TRBV12-5 to TRBJ1-2; D call uncertain. CDR1 LGHNT and CDR2 FRNRAP come from the germline V gene. The V and J ends lost 6 bases and 5 bases respectively, with 13 bases between them. This CDR3 region has 13 residues.

In this sample, this clone turned up a few times. This chain joins TRBV2 and TRBJ2-7, with D perhaps TRBD1 (6 bases). The CDR3 consists of 14 residues. Germline loops: CDR1 SNHLY, CDR2 FYNNEI. Trimming stripped 6 bases from V and 6 bases from J, with 18 bases between. The CDR3 region has the DNA TGTGCCAGCAGCTCCCGGGACAATGGGCGCGAGCAGTACTTC. Its translation: CASSSRDNGREQYF.

This rearrangement joins TRBV5-6 to TRBJ1-1; D is possibly TRBD1 (6 bases). Trimming took off 1 base at V and 4 bases at J, with 11 bases between the two ends. The CDR3 consists of 14 residues. The germline CDR1 and CDR2 sequences are SGHDT and YYEEEE. CDR3 bases: TGTGCCAGCAGCTTGTTCACAGGGCTCACTGAAGCTTTCTTT. Protein: CASSLFTGLTEAFF.

The CDR3 DNA sequence: TGTGCCAGCAGCTTAGAATTGCCTGGATGGGCGGGGGGCACAGATACGCAGTATTTT. It specifies CASSLELPGWAGGTDTQYF. The chain links TRBV7-8 to TRBJ2-3; 7 bases fit TRBD2. The CDR3 has 19 amino acids. Unmatched junction bases numbered 14, after V lost 1 base and J lost 1 base. In germline, CDR1 is SGHVS, CDR2 FQNEAQ.

This clone has more than one count but fewer than ten. This chain connects TRBV23-1 to TRBJ1-5; 9 nucleotides match TRBD1. TRBV23-1 is given ORF status, its function remaining uncertain. V lost 0 bases to trimming and J lost 3 bases; unmatched junction nucleotides: 21. This CDR3 is built from 22 residues. The CDR3 reads CASSQSEGKGTGRSINNQPQHF. In DNA form, the CDR3 reads TGCGCCAGCAGTCAATCAGAAGGAAAGGGGACAGGGAGATCAATAAACAATCAGCCCCAGCATTTT.

V is TRBV2 and J is TRBJ2-5; 7 nucleotides agree with TRBD2. V gave up 8 bases and J gave up 5 bases; unmatched junction bases: 8. Germline V gives CDR1 SNHLY, CDR2 FYNNEI. This CDR3 is 13 amino acids long. The CDR3 DNA follows: TGTGCCAGCGCTAGCGGAAGGAGGGAGACCCAGTACTTC. The encoded protein is CASASGRRETQYF.